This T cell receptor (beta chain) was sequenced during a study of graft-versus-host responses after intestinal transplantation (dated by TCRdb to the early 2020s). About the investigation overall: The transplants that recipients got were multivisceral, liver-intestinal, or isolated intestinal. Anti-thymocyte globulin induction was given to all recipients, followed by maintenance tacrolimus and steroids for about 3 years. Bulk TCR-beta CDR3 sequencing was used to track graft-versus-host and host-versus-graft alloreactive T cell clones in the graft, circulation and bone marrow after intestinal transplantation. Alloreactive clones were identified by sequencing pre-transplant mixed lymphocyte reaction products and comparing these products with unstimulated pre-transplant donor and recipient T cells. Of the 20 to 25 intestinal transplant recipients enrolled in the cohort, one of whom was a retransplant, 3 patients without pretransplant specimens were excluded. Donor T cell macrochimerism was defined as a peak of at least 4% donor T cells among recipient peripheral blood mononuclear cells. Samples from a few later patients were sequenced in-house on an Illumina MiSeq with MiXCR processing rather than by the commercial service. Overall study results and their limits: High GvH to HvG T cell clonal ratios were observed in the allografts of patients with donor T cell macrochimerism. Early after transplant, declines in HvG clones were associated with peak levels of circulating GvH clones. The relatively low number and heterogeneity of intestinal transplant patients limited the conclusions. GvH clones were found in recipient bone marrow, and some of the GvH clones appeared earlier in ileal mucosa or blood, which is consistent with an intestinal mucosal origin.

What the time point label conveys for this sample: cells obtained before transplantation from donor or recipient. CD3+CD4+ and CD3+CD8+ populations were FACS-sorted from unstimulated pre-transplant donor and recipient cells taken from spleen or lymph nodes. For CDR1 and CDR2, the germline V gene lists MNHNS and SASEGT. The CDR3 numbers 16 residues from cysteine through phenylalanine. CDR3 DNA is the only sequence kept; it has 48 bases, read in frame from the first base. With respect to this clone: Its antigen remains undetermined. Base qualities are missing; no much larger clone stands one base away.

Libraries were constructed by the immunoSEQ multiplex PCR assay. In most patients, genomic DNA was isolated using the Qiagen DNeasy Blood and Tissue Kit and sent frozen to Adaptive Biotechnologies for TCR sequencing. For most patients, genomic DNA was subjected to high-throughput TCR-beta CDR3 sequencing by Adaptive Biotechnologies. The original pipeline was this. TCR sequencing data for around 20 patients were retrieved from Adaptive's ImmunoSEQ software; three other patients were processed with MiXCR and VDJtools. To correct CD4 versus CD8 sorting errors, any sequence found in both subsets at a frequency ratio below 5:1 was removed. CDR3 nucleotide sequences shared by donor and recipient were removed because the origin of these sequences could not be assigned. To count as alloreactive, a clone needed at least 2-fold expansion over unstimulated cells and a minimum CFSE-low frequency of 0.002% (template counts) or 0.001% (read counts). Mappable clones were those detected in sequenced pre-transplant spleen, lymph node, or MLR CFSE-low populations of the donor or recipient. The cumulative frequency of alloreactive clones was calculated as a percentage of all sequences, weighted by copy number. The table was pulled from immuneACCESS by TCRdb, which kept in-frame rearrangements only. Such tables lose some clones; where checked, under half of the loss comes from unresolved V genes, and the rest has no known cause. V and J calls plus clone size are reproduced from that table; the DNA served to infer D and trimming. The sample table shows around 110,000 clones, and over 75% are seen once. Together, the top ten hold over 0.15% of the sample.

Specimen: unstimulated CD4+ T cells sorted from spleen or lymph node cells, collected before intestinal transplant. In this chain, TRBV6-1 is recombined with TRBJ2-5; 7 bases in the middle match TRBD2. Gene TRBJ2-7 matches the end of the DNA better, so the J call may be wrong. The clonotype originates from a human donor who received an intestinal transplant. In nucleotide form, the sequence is TGTGCCAGCAGTGAAGTTCGGCGCGGGAGCTCCTACGAGCAGTACTTC. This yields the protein CASSEVRRGSSYEQYF.